One sample yielded the 6 T cell receptor beta chains listed below, sequenced in a study of cytomegalovirus exposure and HLA in healthy donors. The PCR was carried out with 60 Vbeta primers and 13 Jbeta primers. Clones were sequenced by immunoSEQ multiplex PCR, and TCRdb holds only the in-frame ones, with some missing. Of about 120,000 clones detected, approximately 81% appear once; the ten largest clones hold 3.9%. Sequenced material: PBMCs. Receptors were obtained from a woman in her twenties or thirties in good health and CMV-seronegative.

The chain joins TRBV7-8 to TRBJ2-7; D possibly corresponds to TRBD2 (6 bases). The germline V and J ends were trimmed by 4 bases and 5 bases, with 15 bases remaining between them. Per germline, CDR1 SGHVS and CDR2 FQNEAQ. The CDR3 has 14 residues. The CDR3 loop reads CASSSIPLANEQYF. CDR3 DNA: TGTGCCAGCAGCTCGATCCCACTAGCTAACGAGCAGTACTTC.

The chain links TRBV5-4 to TRBJ2-1; 16 nucleotides line up with TRBD2. Unmatched junction bases numbered 7, after V lost 6 bases and J lost 7 bases. CDR1 is SGHNT, CDR2 YYREEE, per germline (reference sequence). The CDR3 runs 16 residues. The CDR3 protein is CASTVPGLAGGNEQFF. The CDR3 coding sequence is TGTGCCAGCACCGTCCCGGGACTAGCGGGAGGGAATGAGCAGTTCTTC.

The chain is built from TRBV30 and TRBJ2-1; 15 bases are shared with TRBD2. Per the germline V gene, CDR1 is GTSNPN and CDR2 is SVGIG (reference sequence). V lost 5 bases and J lost 9; bases outside the gene matches: 2. CDR3 length: 13 residues. The CDR3 sequence is CAWGLAGGGEQFF. The DNA of the CDR3 is TGTGCCTGGGGACTAGCGGGAGGGGGTGAGCAGTTCTTC.

V is TRBV5-4 and J is TRBJ2-7, with D tentatively TRBD2 (6 bases). CDR1 and CDR2 (germline): SGHNT, YYREEE (reference sequence). V lost 6 bases and J 5 bases, leaving 15 bases between the germline ends. The CDR3 extends over 13 amino acids. This CDR3 is CASKVAGMDEQYF. The DNA of the CDR3 is TGTGCCAGCAAGGTGGCGGGAATGGACGAGCAGTACTTC.

The chain couples TRBV12-5 to TRBJ2-2; 11 bases agree with TRBD1. Trimming at V came to 0 bases and at J to 5 bases, leaving 5 bases not matched to a gene. Per the germline V gene, CDR1 is LGHNT and CDR2 is FRNRAP. The CDR3 length is 17 residues. CDR3: CASGLVLGTGGTGELFF. CDR3 in DNA: TGTGCTAGTGGTTTGGTATTGGGGACAGGGGGAACCGGGGAGCTGTTTTTT.

CDR3 sequence reads: CASSQSGTGSPGELFF. The CDR3 DNA reads TGCGCCAGCAGCCAATCCGGGACAGGGTCGCCCGGGGAGCTGTTTTTT. The chain recombines TRBV4-3 with TRBJ2-2, with 9 bases identical to TRBD1. Germline V CDR1 and CDR2: LGHNA, YSLEER. CDR3 length equals 16 residues. J was trimmed by 6 bases and V by 2 bases; bases with no gene match: 7.